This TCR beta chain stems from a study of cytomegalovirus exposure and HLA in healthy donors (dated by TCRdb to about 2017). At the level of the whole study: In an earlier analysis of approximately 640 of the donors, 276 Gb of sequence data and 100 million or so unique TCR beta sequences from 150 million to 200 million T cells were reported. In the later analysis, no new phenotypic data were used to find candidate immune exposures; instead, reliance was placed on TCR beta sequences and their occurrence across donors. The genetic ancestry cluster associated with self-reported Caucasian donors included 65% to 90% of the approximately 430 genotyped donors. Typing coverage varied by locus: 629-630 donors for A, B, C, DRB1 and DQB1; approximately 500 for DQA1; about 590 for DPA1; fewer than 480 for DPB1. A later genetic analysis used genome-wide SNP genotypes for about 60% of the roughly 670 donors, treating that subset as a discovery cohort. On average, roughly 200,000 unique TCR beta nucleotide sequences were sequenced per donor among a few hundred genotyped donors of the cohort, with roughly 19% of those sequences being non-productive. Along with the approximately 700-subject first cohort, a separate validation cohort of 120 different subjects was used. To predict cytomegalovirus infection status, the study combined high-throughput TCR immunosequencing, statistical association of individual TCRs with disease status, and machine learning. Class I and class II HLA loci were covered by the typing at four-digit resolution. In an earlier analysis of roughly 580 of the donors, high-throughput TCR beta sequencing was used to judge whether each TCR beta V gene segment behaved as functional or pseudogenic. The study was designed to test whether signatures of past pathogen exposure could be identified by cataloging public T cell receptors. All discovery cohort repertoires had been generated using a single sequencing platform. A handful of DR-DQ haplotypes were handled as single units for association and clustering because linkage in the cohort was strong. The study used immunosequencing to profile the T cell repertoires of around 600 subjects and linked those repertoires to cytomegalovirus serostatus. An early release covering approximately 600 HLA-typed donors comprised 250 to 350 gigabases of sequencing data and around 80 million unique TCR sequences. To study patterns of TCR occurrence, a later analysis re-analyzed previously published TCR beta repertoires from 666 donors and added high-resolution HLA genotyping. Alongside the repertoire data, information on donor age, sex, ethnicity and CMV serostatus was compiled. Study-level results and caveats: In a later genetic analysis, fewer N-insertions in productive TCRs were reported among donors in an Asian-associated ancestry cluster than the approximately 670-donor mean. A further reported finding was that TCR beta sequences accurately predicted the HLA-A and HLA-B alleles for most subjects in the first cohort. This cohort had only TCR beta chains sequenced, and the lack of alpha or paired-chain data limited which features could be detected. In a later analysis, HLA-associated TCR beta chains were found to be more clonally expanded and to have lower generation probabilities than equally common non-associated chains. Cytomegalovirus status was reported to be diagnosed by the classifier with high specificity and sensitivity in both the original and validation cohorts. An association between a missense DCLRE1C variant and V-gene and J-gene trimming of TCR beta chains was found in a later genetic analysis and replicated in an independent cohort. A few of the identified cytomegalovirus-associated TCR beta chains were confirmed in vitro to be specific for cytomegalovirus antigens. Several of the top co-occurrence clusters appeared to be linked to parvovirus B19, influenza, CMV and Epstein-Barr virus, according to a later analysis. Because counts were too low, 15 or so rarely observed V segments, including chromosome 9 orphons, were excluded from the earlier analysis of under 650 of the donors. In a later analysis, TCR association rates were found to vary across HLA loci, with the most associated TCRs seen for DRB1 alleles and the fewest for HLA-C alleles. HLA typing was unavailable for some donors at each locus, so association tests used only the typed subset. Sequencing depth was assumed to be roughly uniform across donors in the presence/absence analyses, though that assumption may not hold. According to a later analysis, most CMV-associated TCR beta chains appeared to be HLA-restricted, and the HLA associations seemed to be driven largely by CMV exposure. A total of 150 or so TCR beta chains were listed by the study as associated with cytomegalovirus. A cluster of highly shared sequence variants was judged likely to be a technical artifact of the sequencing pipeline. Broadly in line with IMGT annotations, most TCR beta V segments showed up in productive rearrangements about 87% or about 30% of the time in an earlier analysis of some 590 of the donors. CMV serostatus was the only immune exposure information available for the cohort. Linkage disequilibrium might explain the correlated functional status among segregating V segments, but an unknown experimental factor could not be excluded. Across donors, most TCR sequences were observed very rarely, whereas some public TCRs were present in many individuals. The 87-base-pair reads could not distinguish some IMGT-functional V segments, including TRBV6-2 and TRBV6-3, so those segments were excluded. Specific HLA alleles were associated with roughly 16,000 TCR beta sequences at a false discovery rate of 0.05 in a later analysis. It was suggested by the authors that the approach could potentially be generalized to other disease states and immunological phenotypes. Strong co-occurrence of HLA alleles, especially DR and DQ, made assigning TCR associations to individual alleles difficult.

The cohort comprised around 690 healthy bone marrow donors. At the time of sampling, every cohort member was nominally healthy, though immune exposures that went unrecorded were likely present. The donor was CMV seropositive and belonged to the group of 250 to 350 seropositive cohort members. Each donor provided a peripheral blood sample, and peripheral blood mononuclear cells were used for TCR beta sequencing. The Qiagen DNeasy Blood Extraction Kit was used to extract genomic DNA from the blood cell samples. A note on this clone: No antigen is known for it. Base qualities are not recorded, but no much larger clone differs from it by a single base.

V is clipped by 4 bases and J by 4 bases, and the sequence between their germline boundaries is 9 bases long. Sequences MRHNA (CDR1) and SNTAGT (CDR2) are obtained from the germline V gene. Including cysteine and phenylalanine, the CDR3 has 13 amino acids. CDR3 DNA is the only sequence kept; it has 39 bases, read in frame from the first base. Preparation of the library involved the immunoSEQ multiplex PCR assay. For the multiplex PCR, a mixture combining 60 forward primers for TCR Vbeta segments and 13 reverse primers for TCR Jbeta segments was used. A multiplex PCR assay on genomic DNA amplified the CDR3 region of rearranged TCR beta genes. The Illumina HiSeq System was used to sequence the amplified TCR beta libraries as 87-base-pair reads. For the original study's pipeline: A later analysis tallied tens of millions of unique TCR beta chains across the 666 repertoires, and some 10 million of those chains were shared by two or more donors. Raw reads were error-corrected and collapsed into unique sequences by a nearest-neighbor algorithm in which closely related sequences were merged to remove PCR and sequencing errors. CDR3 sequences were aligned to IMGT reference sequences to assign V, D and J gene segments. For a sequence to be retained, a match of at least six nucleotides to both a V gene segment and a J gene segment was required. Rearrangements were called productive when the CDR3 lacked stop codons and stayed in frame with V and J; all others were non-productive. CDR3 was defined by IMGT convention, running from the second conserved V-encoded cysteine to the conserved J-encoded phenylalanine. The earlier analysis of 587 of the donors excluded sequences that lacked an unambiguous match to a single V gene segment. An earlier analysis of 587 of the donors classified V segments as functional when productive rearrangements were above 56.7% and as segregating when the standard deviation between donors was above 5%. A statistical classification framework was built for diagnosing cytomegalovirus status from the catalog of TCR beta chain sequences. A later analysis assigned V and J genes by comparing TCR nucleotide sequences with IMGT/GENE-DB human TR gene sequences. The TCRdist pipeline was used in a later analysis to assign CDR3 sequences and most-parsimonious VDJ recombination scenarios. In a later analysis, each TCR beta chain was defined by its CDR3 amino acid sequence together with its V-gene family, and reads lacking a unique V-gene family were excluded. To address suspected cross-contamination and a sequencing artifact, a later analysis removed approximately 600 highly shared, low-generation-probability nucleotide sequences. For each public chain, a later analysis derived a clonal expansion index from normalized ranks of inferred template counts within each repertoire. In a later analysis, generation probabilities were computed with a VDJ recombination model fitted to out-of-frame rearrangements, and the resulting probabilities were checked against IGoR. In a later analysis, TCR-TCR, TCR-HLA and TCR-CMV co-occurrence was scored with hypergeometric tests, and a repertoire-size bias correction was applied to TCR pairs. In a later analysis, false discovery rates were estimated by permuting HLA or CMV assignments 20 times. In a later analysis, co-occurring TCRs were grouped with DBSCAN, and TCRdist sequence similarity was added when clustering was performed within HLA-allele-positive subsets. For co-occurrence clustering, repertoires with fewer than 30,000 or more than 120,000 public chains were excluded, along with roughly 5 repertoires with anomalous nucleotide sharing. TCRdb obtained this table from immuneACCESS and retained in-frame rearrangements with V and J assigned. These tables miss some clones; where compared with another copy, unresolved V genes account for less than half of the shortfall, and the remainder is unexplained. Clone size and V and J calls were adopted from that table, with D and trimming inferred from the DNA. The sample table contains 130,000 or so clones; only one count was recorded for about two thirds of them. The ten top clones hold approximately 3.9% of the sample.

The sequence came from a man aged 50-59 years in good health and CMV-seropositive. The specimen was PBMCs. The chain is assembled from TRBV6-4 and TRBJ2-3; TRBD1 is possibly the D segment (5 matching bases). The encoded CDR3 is CASSGGPADTQYF. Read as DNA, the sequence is TGTGCCAGCAGTGGGGGCCCGGCAGATACGCAGTATTTT.